Shown below are 27 T cell receptor beta chains from a single sample sequenced in a study of blood T cell repertoires in COVID-19. Profiled with immunoSEQ multiplex PCR; TCRdb holds only in-frame clones, not every one. This sample carries hundreds of thousands of clones, about 73% of them seen once, and the ten largest clones take about 3.1%. The sample was peripheral blood. Source of these receptors: a woman of 80 years or more with acute or convalescent COVID-19.

This chain uses TRBV18 with TRBJ1-1, with a possible D match to TRBD1 (6 bases). CDR3 length: 13 amino acids. V gave up 4 bases and J gave up 8 bases, with 14 bases separating them. The germline V gene encodes CDR1 KGHSH and CDR2 LQKENI. CDR3 in DNA: TGTGCCAGCTCACGGAGACAGGAAACCGAAGCTTTCTTT. Its protein is CASSRRQETEAFF.

This chain uses TRBV27 with TRBJ2-5, with D possibly matching TRBD1 (6 bases). This CDR3 spans 14 amino acids. Germline CDR1 MNHEY, CDR2 SMNVEV (reference sequence). V lost 6 bases, J lost 1 base, and 12 bases lay in between. Here the CDR3 reads CASSLLGAQETQYF. DNA of the CDR3: TGTGCCAGCAGCCTCCTGGGGGCCCAAGAGACCCAGTACTTC.

This rearrangement joins TRBV23-1 to TRBJ1-2; D perhaps matches TRBD1 (6 bases). TRBV23-1 is assigned to the ORF class and has an uncertain function. This CDR3 contains 17 residues. V was trimmed by 0 bases and J by 4 bases, leaving 18 bases between them. CDR3 coding DNA: TGCGCCAGCAGTCAATCGAGGCAGGGGAAACCTTTCTATGGCTACACCTTC. Protein: CASSQSRQGKPFYGYTF.

The chain is built from TRBV5-6 and TRBJ1-3; tentative D call: TRBD1 (6 bases). Germline V gene sequence: CDR1 SGHDT, CDR2 YYEEEE. Trimming removed 4 bases at V and 4 bases at J, with 12 bases between. This CDR3 is built from 14 residues. The CDR3 protein is CASSPQGRGNTIYF. Written as DNA, the CDR3 is TGTGCCAGCAGCCCACAGGGTCGGGGAAACACCATATATTTT.

This clone was detected only a few times. V gene TRBV12-3 or TRBV12-4 combines with J gene TRBJ2-1, with a tentative D call TRBD2 (6 bases). This CDR3 spans 13 amino acids. The germline V and J ends were trimmed by 2 bases and 10 bases, with 12 bases remaining between them. CDR3 amino acids: CASSLRRDGEQFF. The CDR3 nucleotides are TGTGCCAGCAGTTTAAGGCGGGATGGCGAGCAGTTCTTC.

This clone was counted a single time. The CDR3 region has the DNA TGTGCCAGCAGCTTAGAGCTGCGGGGGGGACAAGAGACCCAGTACTTC. This translates into CASSLELRGGQETQYF. The chain carries TRBV7-9 and TRBJ2-5; 9 bases are shared with TRBD2. Losses at the gene ends were 1 base for V and 2 bases for J; bases not matched to a gene: 5. Germline CDR1 is SEHNR and CDR2 is FQNEAQ (reference sequence). The CDR3 is 16 residues long.

The chain joins TRBV24-1 to TRBJ2-7; D not certain. V was cut by 7 bases and J by 2 bases, with 11 bases left in between. Germline V lookup: CDR1 KGHDR, CDR2 SFDVKD. The CDR3 extends over 13 amino acids. CDR3 DNA: TGTGCCACCAGAAAGCCTATAGCCTACGAGCAGTACTTC. Translating gives CATRKPIAYEQYF.

V is TRBV7-7 and J is TRBJ2-2; D is undetermined. CDR3 length: 16 residues. V was pared by 4 bases and J by 0 bases, with 12 bases between. Germline V lookup: CDR1 SSHAT, CDR2 FNYEAQ (reference sequence). CDR3 nucleotide sequence: TGTGCCAGCAGCTACTCCGGGTTCGCGAACACCGGGGAGCTGTTTTTT. It translates to CASSYSGFANTGELFF.

The V call is TRBV29-1, the J call TRBJ1-2; D is perhaps TRBD1 (6 bases). The CDR3 totals 13 residues. From germline, CDR1 is SQVTM and CDR2 ANQGSEA. Trimming removed 3 bases at V and 7 bases at J, with 15 bases between. CDR3 DNA: TGCAGCGTTGATCCTACAGGGATGGGTGGCTACACCTTC. This translates into CSVDPTGMGGYTF.

The rearrangement joins TRBV29-1 to TRBJ2-2; 10 bases are a match to TRBD1. J gave up 4 bases and V 7 bases, and 6 bases lay outside the gene matches. Germline values: CDR1 SQVTM, CDR2 ANQGSEA. CDR3 length: 14 residues. CDR3 DNA: TGCAGCGCCAGACAGGGGGCGAGCACCGGGGAGCTGTTTTTT. It translates to CSARQGASTGELFF.

This clone was counted between two and nine times. V gene TRBV14 combines with J gene TRBJ2-7; D is uncertain. This CDR3 is 11 amino acids long. Trimming removed 4 bases from V and 4 bases from J, with 5 bases in between. From germline, CDR1 is SGHDN and CDR2 FVKESK. This CDR3 is CASSLIYEQYF. DNA of the CDR3: TGTGCCAGCAGCCTCATTTACGAGCAGTACTTC.

The sample holds many counts of this clone. The CDR3 reads CSVESNTDTQYF. The CDR3 coding sequence is TGCAGCGTTGAGTCCAACACAGATACGCAGTATTTT. The J gene is TRBJ2-3, the V gene TRBV29-1; no firm D call. Germline CDR1 and CDR2: SQVTM and ANQGSEA. V shed 3 bases and J shed 2 bases, with 6 bases lying between them. The CDR3 has 12 residues.

The table lists this clone with a few counts. The chain carries TRBV5-1 and TRBJ1-1, with 11 positions matching TRBD1. CDR1 and CDR2 from the germline V gene are SGHRS and YFSETQ. CDR3 length: 17 amino acids. Trimming at V came to 4 bases and at J to 0 bases, leaving 8 bases not matched to a gene. The chain's CDR3 is CASSTGQGAMMNTEAFF. Here the CDR3 DNA reads TGCGCCAGCAGCACCGGACAGGGGGCGATGATGAACACTGAAGCTTTCTTT.

The chain carries TRBV19 and TRBJ2-5; TRBD1 aligns across 9 bases. Trimming cost V 6 bases and J 3 bases; bases outside gene matches: 5. Germline-derived CDR1 and CDR2 are LNHDA and SQIVND (reference sequence). This CDR3 spans 14 amino acids. This CDR3 is CASSLGTGKETQYF. CDR3 DNA sequence: TGTGCCAGTAGCCTCGGGACAGGGAAAGAGACCCAGTACTTC.

J is TRBJ2-2 and V is TRBV5-1, with 8 positions matching TRBD1. The V gene's germline CDR1 is SGHRS and CDR2 YFSETQ. This CDR3 is 16 amino acids long. Trimming removed 4 bases from V and 1 base from J; junction bases left unmatched: 6. This chain's CDR3 is CASSTSGTGNTGELFF. CDR3 nucleotides: TGCGCCAGCAGCACCTCCGGGACAGGGAACACCGGGGAGCTGTTTTTT.

Points on this clone: This specimen includes other DNA sequences encoding the same CDR3. In DNA, the CDR3 is TGCAGCGTTGAACGAGACACAGATACGCAGTATTTT. Translation: CSVERDTDTQYF. V and J are TRBV29-1 and TRBJ2-3; D gene uncertain. Germline V gene data show CDR1 as SQVTM and CDR2 as ANQGSEA. With 2 bases removed from V and 2 bases from J, the gap between germline ends came to 5 bases. The CDR3 is made up of 12 amino acids.

This clone was observed a single time. The chain is built from TRBV7-9 and TRBJ2-6; D unresolved. CDR3 length equals 17 residues. Deletions cut 0 bases from V and 9 bases from J, with 18 bases between. Per germline, CDR1 SEHNR and CDR2 FQNEAQ (reference sequence). The CDR3 reads CASSLAVPVRPSNVLTF. CDR3 DNA sequence: TGTGCCAGCAGCTTAGCGGTTCCTGTCAGGCCAAGCAACGTCCTGACTTTC.

This clone was recorded a few times. The same CDR3 also results from other DNA sequences found in this sample. The V call is TRBV11-3, the J call TRBJ1-1; D might be TRBD1 (5 bases). The CDR3 consists of 14 residues. Trimming shortened V by 1 base and J by 5 bases, and 11 bases separated the two germline ends. The germline V gene has CDR1 SGHNT and CDR2 YENEEA. Here the CDR3 DNA reads TGTGCCAGCAGCTTAGGCCAGGGAAGGACTGAAGCTTTCTTT. It yields the protein CASSLGQGRTEAFF.

The rearrangement joins TRBV27 to TRBJ1-1; tentative D call: TRBD1 (6 bases). CDR1 and CDR2 from the germline V gene are MNHEY and SMNVEV (reference sequence). Trimming stripped 5 bases from V and 4 bases from J, with 14 bases between. The CDR3 runs 14 residues. The chain's CDR3 is CASSHPRGSTEAFF. The DNA of the CDR3 is TGTGCCAGCAGTCACCCGAGGGGGAGCACTGAAGCTTTCTTT.

The CDR3 sequence: CTSSLEPRGSVLPHEQYF. The DNA of the CDR3 is TGCACCAGCAGCCTCGAACCGCGGGGGTCCGTTCTACCGCACGAGCAGTACTTC. The rearrangement joins TRBV1 to TRBJ2-7; TRBD2 is the table's D call and was not checked against the DNA. TRBV1 is a pseudogene. The CDR3 is 18 amino acids.

This chain joins TRBV6-5 and TRBJ2-2; D unresolved. Deletions cut 9 bases from V and 1 base from J, with 9 bases between. The CDR3 has 13 amino acids. The germline CDR1 and CDR2 sequences are MNHEY and SVGAGI. The DNA of the CDR3 is TGTGCCAGTCGACTGGTGAACACCGGGGAGCTGTTTTTT. The encoded protein is CASRLVNTGELFF.

The chain carries TRBV5-4 and TRBJ1-2, with a possible D match to TRBD1 (5 bases). Germline V lookup: CDR1 SGHNT, CDR2 YYREEE (reference sequence). V lost 0 bases to trimming and J lost 8 bases, with 11 bases between them. The CDR3 has 13 amino acids. The CDR3 loop reads CASSLGVKGGYTF. For the CDR3, the DNA is TGTGCCAGCAGCTTGGGTGTTAAGGGGGGCTACACCTTC.

V is TRBV19 and J is TRBJ2-5; TRBD1 might be the D (5 bases). Between the trimmed V and J ends, which lost 1 base and 1 base, there was a span of 10 bases. Germline CDR1 is LNHDA and CDR2 is SQIVND (reference sequence). This CDR3 has 15 amino acids. CDR3 residues: CASSIGADSQETQYF. CDR3 nucleotide sequence: TGTGCCAGTAGTATAGGGGCAGACAGCCAAGAGACCCAGTACTTC.

This clone was picked up a small number of times. For the CDR3, the DNA is TGCGCCAGCAGCCAAGAACAGGGGACTGAAGCTTTCTTT. Its translation: CASSQEQGTEAFF. V usage is TRBV4-3 and J usage is TRBJ1-1; 7 bases are a match to TRBD1. The CDR3 has 13 amino acids. Germline assignment: CDR1 LGHNA and CDR2 YSLEER. Trimming took 0 bases from V and 5 from J; bases not matched to a gene: 0.

This clone was observed a few times. The genes are TRBV7-9 and TRBJ2-2; TRBD1 is a possible D gene (6 bases). Deletions cut 0 bases from V and 5 bases from J, with 7 bases between. CDR3 length equals 14 residues. CDR1 SEHNR and CDR2 FQNEAQ come from the germline V gene (reference sequence). CDR3 nucleotides: TGTGCCAGCAGCTTAGCAGGGGGAACCGGGGAGCTGTTTTTT. Its translation: CASSLAGGTGELFF.

V usage is TRBV11-2 and J usage is TRBJ2-1; 7 nucleotides align to TRBD1. The junction had 12 bases not matched to a gene; V was cut back by 3 bases and J by 13 bases. The CDR3 totals 14 residues. CDR1 is SGHAT, CDR2 FQNNGV, per germline. CDR3 bases: TGTGCCAGCAGCTTTACCGGGACAGATGGGGCTCAGTTCTTC. Amino acids: CASSFTGTDGAQFF.

This chain joins TRBV27 and TRBJ2-7; 12 bases map to TRBD2. Germline loops: CDR1 MNHEY, CDR2 SMNVEV (reference sequence). Trimming at V came to 3 bases and at J to 6 bases, leaving 9 bases not matched to a gene. This CDR3 has 16 amino acids. The CDR3 region is CASSFRLAGGVGEQYF. The CDR3 DNA follows: TGTGCCAGCAGTTTTCGTCTAGCGGGAGGGGTGGGCGAGCAGTACTTC.